The rows below give T cell receptor beta chains drawn from one sample of a study of T-cell memory formation after mild COVID-19. TCRdb called the 5' RACE reads again in MiXCR, with one record for every CDR3 protein. The table has about 110,000 distinct CDR3 sequences, approximately 15% seen once. The sequenced material came from PBMCs or a T cell subset sorted from them (not recorded which). The receptors were gathered from a man aged 18-30 years who had mild COVID-19 (a few samples of this study predate the infection). Cell type and time point are not known. CDR3s include the opening cysteine and the closing phenylalanine or tryptophan. The D gene is left open where the match is weak. The size of a clone is reported for some rows only, either as once, few or many, or as a class for expanded clones.

abundance: few
d_gene: TRBD1
v_gene: TRBV19
j_gene: TRBJ2-2
CDR3nt: TGTGCCAGCCTTGACAGGGACACCGGGGAGCTGTTTTTT
CDR3aa: CASLDRDTGELFF

abundance: many
d_gene: TRBD1
v_gene: TRBV6-5
j_gene: TRBJ2-2
CDR3nt: TGTGCCAGCAGAGGACAGGGGCACACCGGGGAGCTGTTTTTT
CDR3aa: CASRGQGHTGELFF

abundance: few
d_gene: NA
v_gene: TRBV2
j_gene: TRBJ2-7
CDR3nt: TGTGCCAGCAGTGAAGGCCCAGGGGCCTACGAGCAGTACTTC
CDR3aa: CASSEGPGAYEQYF

abundance: NA
d_gene: NA
v_gene: TRBV7-9
j_gene: TRBJ1-2
CDR3nt: TGTGCCAGCAGCGAGTACAGGGAGAACTATGGCTACACCTTC
CDR3aa: CASSEYRENYGYTF

abundance: NA
d_gene: TRBD1
v_gene: TRBV20-1
j_gene: TRBJ2-7
CDR3nt: TGCAGTGCTTGGGACAGGGGATCCTACGAGCAGTACTTC
CDR3aa: CSAWDRGSYEQYF

abundance: NA
d_gene: NA
v_gene: TRBV5-5
j_gene: TRBJ2-3
CDR3nt: TGTGCCAGCAGCGGAGAGCAGGGGAGATTTACAGATACGCAGTATTTT
CDR3aa: CASSGEQGRFTDTQYF

abundance: NA
d_gene: TRBD2
v_gene: TRBV5-4
j_gene: TRBJ2-3
CDR3nt: TGTGCCAGCACCCTGCGGGGGGGGCTTTCAGATACGCAGTATTTT
CDR3aa: CASTLRGGLSDTQYF

abundance: many
d_gene: TRBD1
v_gene: TRBV12-3/TRBV12-4
j_gene: TRBJ2-2
CDR3nt: TGTGCCAGCAGTCCCGGGACAGGAGACACCGGGGAGCTGTTTTTT
CDR3aa: CASSPGTGDTGELFF

abundance: few
d_gene: NA
v_gene: TRBV6-2/TRBV6-3
j_gene: TRBJ2-1
CDR3nt: TGTGCCAGCAGGAATTCAGGGATTGGGGTCTCAACCTACAATGAGCAGTTCTTC
CDR3aa: CASRNSGIGVSTYNEQFF

abundance: NA
d_gene: NA
v_gene: TRBV9
j_gene: TRBJ2-3
CDR3nt: TGTGCCAGCAGAACACCAGGGGAAGATACGCAGTATTTT
CDR3aa: CASRTPGEDTQYF

abundance: NA
d_gene: NA
v_gene: TRBV7-9
j_gene: TRBJ1-1
CDR3nt: TGTGCCAGCAGCCCCCCCCTGGAGAAGAACACTGAAGCTTTCTTT
CDR3aa: CASSPPLEKNTEAFF

abundance: NA
d_gene: TRBD1
v_gene: TRBV5-4
j_gene: TRBJ2-5
CDR3nt: TGTGCCAGCAGCTTGGTTAACAGGGGCGAAGAGACCCAGTACTTC
CDR3aa: CASSLVNRGEETQYF

abundance: NA
d_gene: NA
v_gene: TRBV12-3/TRBV12-4
j_gene: TRBJ2-7
CDR3nt: TGTGCCAGCAGTGTCGCTGGGTCCCACGAGCAGTACTTC
CDR3aa: CASSVAGSHEQYF

abundance: NA
d_gene: NA
v_gene: TRBV6-2/TRBV6-3
j_gene: TRBJ2-7
CDR3nt: TGTGCCAGCAGTCCGGGACTCTGGTACGAGCAGTACTTC
CDR3aa: CASSPGLWYEQYF

abundance: many
d_gene: NA
v_gene: TRBV7-2
j_gene: TRBJ1-6
CDR3nt: TGTGCCAGCAGCCCTCTACATAATTCACCCCTCCACTTT
CDR3aa: CASSPLHNSPLHF

abundance: NA
d_gene: NA
v_gene: TRBV9
j_gene: TRBJ2-3
CDR3nt: TGTGCCAGCAGCGTAGAGGGCCTAGCTTATCCCGTAAACACAGATACGCAGTATTTT
CDR3aa: CASSVEGLAYPVNTDTQYF

abundance: few
d_gene: NA
v_gene: TRBV4-1
j_gene: TRBJ1-2
CDR3nt: TGCGCCAGCAGCCAAGTTTTGGTACAGGGAAATTATGGCTACACCTTC
CDR3aa: CASSQVLVQGNYGYTF

abundance: many
d_gene: NA
v_gene: TRBV20-1
j_gene: TRBJ1-1
CDR3nt: TGCAGCCCCCGAGGGGGGACTGAAGCTTTCTTT
CDR3aa: CSPRGGTEAFF

abundance: NA
d_gene: NA
v_gene: TRBV13
j_gene: TRBJ1-6
CDR3nt: TGTGCCAGCAGCACAACCGGGACGGGAAATTCACCCCTCCACTTT
CDR3aa: CASSTTGTGNSPLHF

abundance: few
d_gene: TRBD2
v_gene: TRBV29-1
j_gene: TRBJ2-7
CDR3nt: TGCAGCGGGGTGCTAGCGGGGGAGCCTTGGGAGCAGTACTTC
CDR3aa: CSGVLAGEPWEQYF

abundance: NA
d_gene: NA
v_gene: TRBV27
j_gene: TRBJ2-5
CDR3nt: TGTGCCAGCAGCCTGAATTGGGGAGGTGGGGAGACACAGTACTTC
CDR3aa: CASSLNWGGGETQYF

abundance: NA
d_gene: NA
v_gene: TRBV28
j_gene: TRBJ1-2
CDR3nt: TGTGCCAGCAGTTTTGGTCCTCCGGCCACCTTC
CDR3aa: CASSFGPPATF

abundance: NA
d_gene: NA
v_gene: TRBV4-1
j_gene: TRBJ1-5
CDR3nt: TGCGCCAGCAGCCAAGCGGGACGGGGGGAAGCCCAGCCCCAGCATTTT
CDR3aa: CASSQAGRGEAQPQHF

abundance: NA
d_gene: TRBD1
v_gene: TRBV12-3/TRBV12-4
j_gene: TRBJ1-1
CDR3nt: TGTGCCAGCAGCAGACCGGGACAGGGGACCACTGAAGCTTTCTTT
CDR3aa: CASSRPGQGTTEAFF

abundance: NA
d_gene: NA
v_gene: TRBV12-2
j_gene: TRBJ2-5
CDR3nt: TGTGCAAGTCGCTCCCACCTGGGAGCCGGGACAGCCCAAGAGACCCAGTACTTC
CDR3aa: CASRSHLGAGTAQETQYF

abundance: many
d_gene: NA
v_gene: TRBV28
j_gene: TRBJ1-5
CDR3nt: TGTGCCAGCAGCCTAGGGGCCCCTCAGCCCCAGCATTTT
CDR3aa: CASSLGAPQPQHF

abundance: NA
d_gene: TRBD2
v_gene: TRBV4-2
j_gene: TRBJ2-1
CDR3nt: TGTGCCAGCAGCCAGCTAGCGGGGACCAGGGAAATGGAGCAGTTCTTC
CDR3aa: CASSQLAGTREMEQFF

abundance: NA
d_gene: NA
v_gene: TRBV23-1
j_gene: TRBJ1-1
CDR3nt: TGCGCCAGACTCGGGGGGATGGCTTTCTTT
CDR3aa: CARLGGMAFF

abundance: NA
d_gene: NA
v_gene: TRBV12-3/TRBV12-4
j_gene: TRBJ1-5
CDR3nt: TGTGCCAGCAGTCTAGTCCACAATCAGCCCCAGCATTTT
CDR3aa: CASSLVHNQPQHF

abundance: few
d_gene: NA
v_gene: TRBV4-3
j_gene: TRBJ2-1
CDR3nt: TGCGCCAGCAGCCACGACTATGACGATGAGCAGTTCTTC
CDR3aa: CASSHDYDDEQFF

abundance: NA
d_gene: NA
v_gene: TRBV6-5
j_gene: TRBJ1-5
CDR3nt: TGTGCCAGCAGCCCCGTCCCTGAGGGGTTCTGGCCCCAGCATTTT
CDR3aa: CASSPVPEGFWPQHF

abundance: NA
d_gene: TRBD1
v_gene: TRBV7-9
j_gene: TRBJ2-2
CDR3nt: TGTGCCAGCAGCCCAGCGAGGGGGCCCACCGGGGAGCTGTTTTTT
CDR3aa: CASSPARGPTGELFF

abundance: few
d_gene: NA
v_gene: TRBV4-3
j_gene: TRBJ2-3
CDR3nt: TGCGCCAGCAGCCAAGCGCTACAGGGTGAAGAAGATACGCAGTATTTT
CDR3aa: CASSQALQGEEDTQYF

abundance: few
d_gene: NA
v_gene: TRBV4-3
j_gene: TRBJ1-5
CDR3nt: TGCGCCAGCAGCCAAGGGGTCCATAATCAGCCCCAGCATTTT
CDR3aa: CASSQGVHNQPQHF

abundance: NA
d_gene: NA
v_gene: TRBV18
j_gene: TRBJ2-5
CDR3nt: TGTGCCAGCTCACCACCGGCCAGCGGCCAAGAGACCCAGTACTTC
CDR3aa: CASSPPASGQETQYF

abundance: few
d_gene: TRBD2
v_gene: TRBV11-2
j_gene: TRBJ2-5
CDR3nt: TGTGCCAGCAGCTTAGATCTGACTAGCGGGGGTCTACAAGAGACCCAGTACTTC
CDR3aa: CASSLDLTSGGLQETQYF

abundance: NA
d_gene: NA
v_gene: TRBV5-1
j_gene: TRBJ1-1
CDR3nt: TGCGCCAGCAGCGCGGGAACAGGGAAAGCTTTCTTT
CDR3aa: CASSAGTGKAFF

abundance: NA
d_gene: TRBD1
v_gene: TRBV4-3
j_gene: TRBJ1-6
CDR3nt: TGCGCCAGCAGCCAAGATGAGGGGGCACGTTCACCCCTCCACTTT
CDR3aa: CASSQDEGARSPLHF

abundance: NA
d_gene: NA
v_gene: TRBV10-3
j_gene: TRBJ2-5
CDR3nt: TGTGCCATCAGTGAGTCGGGGTTAGGTGAGACCCAGTACTTC
CDR3aa: CAISESGLGETQYF

abundance: NA
d_gene: NA
v_gene: TRBV7-9
j_gene: TRBJ2-7
CDR3nt: TGTGCCAGCAGCTTAATTGACAACTACGAGCAGTACTTC
CDR3aa: CASSLIDNYEQYF

abundance: few
d_gene: NA
v_gene: TRBV7-3
j_gene: TRBJ2-1
CDR3nt: TGTGCCAGCAGCCTCAGCTCCTACAATGAGCAGTTCTTC
CDR3aa: CASSLSSYNEQFF

abundance: many
d_gene: TRBD2
v_gene: TRBV7-6
j_gene: TRBJ2-3
CDR3nt: TGTGCCAGCAGCCTAGCGGGCCGCACAGATACGCAGTATTTT
CDR3aa: CASSLAGRTDTQYF

abundance: many
d_gene: TRBD1
v_gene: TRBV4-3
j_gene: TRBJ2-5
CDR3nt: TGCGCCAGCAGCCAATATCGACAGGGGCTAGGAGAGACCCAGTACTTC
CDR3aa: CASSQYRQGLGETQYF

abundance: NA
d_gene: NA
v_gene: TRBV20-1
j_gene: TRBJ2-3
CDR3nt: TGCAGTGCTAGACGACAGGCCAGTGATACGCAGTATTTT
CDR3aa: CSARRQASDTQYF

abundance: NA
d_gene: NA
v_gene: TRBV4-1
j_gene: TRBJ2-7
CDR3nt: TGCGCCAGCAGCCAAGTTGGTGGGAACAGCGCCTACGAGCAGTACTTC
CDR3aa: CASSQVGGNSAYEQYF

abundance: few
d_gene: TRBD2
v_gene: TRBV10-3
j_gene: TRBJ2-3
CDR3nt: TGTGCCATCAGTGAGAGTCCCAGCGGGGGCCGCACAGATACGCAGTATTTT
CDR3aa: CAISESPSGGRTDTQYF

abundance: few
d_gene: NA
v_gene: TRBV5-4
j_gene: TRBJ1-1
CDR3nt: TGTGCCAGCAGGTCCGGGACGGAGCCTGAAGCTTTCTTT
CDR3aa: CASRSGTEPEAFF

abundance: few
d_gene: NA
v_gene: TRBV19
j_gene: TRBJ1-1
CDR3nt: TGTGCCAGCTCACCGGGACATCTGAACACTGAAGCTTTCTTT
CDR3aa: CASSPGHLNTEAFF

abundance: NA
d_gene: NA
v_gene: TRBV4-3
j_gene: TRBJ1-1
CDR3nt: TGCGCCAGCAGCCAAGATGGGAGCATGAACACTGAAGCTTTCTTT
CDR3aa: CASSQDGSMNTEAFF

abundance: NA
d_gene: TRBD1
v_gene: TRBV6-6
j_gene: TRBJ2-5
CDR3nt: TGTGCCAGCAGTTACTCCGGGGACAGCCAAGGGACCCAGTACTTC
CDR3aa: CASSYSGDSQGTQYF

abundance: few
d_gene: NA
v_gene: TRBV27
j_gene: TRBJ1-5
CDR3nt: TGTGCCAGCAGTCCCGGTCCCCAGCCCCAGCATTTT
CDR3aa: CASSPGPQPQHF

abundance: few
d_gene: NA
v_gene: TRBV19
j_gene: TRBJ2-6
CDR3nt: TGTGCCGGAAGAGTCTCTGGGGCCAACGTCCTGACTTTC
CDR3aa: CAGRVSGANVLTF

abundance: once
d_gene: NA
v_gene: TRBV5-1
j_gene: TRBJ2-7
CDR3nt: TGCGCCAGCAGCTTGTTGGACGGGGCACAGGGTCTGGCGCAGTACTTC
CDR3aa: CASSLLDGAQGLAQYF

abundance: many
d_gene: NA
v_gene: TRBV6-1
j_gene: TRBJ1-1
CDR3nt: TGTGCCAGCAGCCCTATACAGAGGGCCAGCACTGAAGCTTTCTTT
CDR3aa: CASSPIQRASTEAFF

abundance: many
d_gene: TRBD2
v_gene: TRBV9
j_gene: TRBJ2-1
CDR3nt: TGTGCCAGCAGCGAGCCCCTAGCGGGGGGCAATGAGCAGTTCTTC
CDR3aa: CASSEPLAGGNEQFF

abundance: few
d_gene: NA
v_gene: TRBV7-9
j_gene: TRBJ1-4
CDR3nt: TGTGCCAGCAGCCCCCCCGGCGAAAAACTGTTTTTT
CDR3aa: CASSPPGEKLFF

abundance: few
d_gene: TRBD1
v_gene: TRBV9
j_gene: TRBJ1-2
CDR3nt: TGTGCCAGCAGCGTAGAGACAGGGGGAGACTACACCTTC
CDR3aa: CASSVETGGDYTF

abundance: few
d_gene: NA
v_gene: TRBV7-2
j_gene: TRBJ1-2
CDR3nt: TGTGCCAGCAGCCATCGGACGGATCACTATGGCTACACCTTC
CDR3aa: CASSHRTDHYGYTF

abundance: few
d_gene: NA
v_gene: TRBV28
j_gene: TRBJ2-5
CDR3nt: TGTGCCAGCGGCGCCGGGACAATAGAAGAGACCCAGTACTTC
CDR3aa: CASGAGTIEETQYF

abundance: many
d_gene: NA
v_gene: TRBV6-6
j_gene: TRBJ2-5
CDR3nt: TGTGCCAGCAGCCTATTTGGGGGCGGGGAGACCCAGTACTTC
CDR3aa: CASSLFGGGETQYF